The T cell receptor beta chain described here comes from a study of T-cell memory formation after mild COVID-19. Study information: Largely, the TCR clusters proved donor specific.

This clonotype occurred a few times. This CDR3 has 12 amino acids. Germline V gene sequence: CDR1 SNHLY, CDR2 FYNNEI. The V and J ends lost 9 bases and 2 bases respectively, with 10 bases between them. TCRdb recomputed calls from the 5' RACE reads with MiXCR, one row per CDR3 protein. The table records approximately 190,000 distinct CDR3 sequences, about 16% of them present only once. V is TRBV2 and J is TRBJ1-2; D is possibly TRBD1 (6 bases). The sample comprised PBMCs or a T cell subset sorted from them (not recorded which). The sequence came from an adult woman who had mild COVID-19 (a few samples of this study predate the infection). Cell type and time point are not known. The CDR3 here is CASDRKNYGYTF. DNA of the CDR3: TGTGCCAGTGACAGGAAAAACTATGGCTACACCTTC.